This T cell receptor (beta chain) is from a study of blood T cell repertoires in COVID-19. Study as a whole: Specimens from acute and convalescent COVID-19 originated in the United States, Italy and Spain. T cells, B-cell-depleted T cells, or PBMCs provided the cDNA or gDNA that served as material.

Clones were sequenced by immunoSEQ multiplex PCR, and TCRdb holds only the in-frame ones, with some missing. The sample holds approximately 85,000 clones, about 90% seen once. This clone was recorded only once. A junction boundary mismatches the germline segment, possibly from a read error. The CDR3 runs 12 residues. The germline V gene encodes CDR1 SQVTM and CDR2 ANQGSEA. This sequence joins TRBV29-1 and TRBJ2-7, with TRBD1 matching over 7 bases. The sample consisted of peripheral blood. The receptor was isolated from a woman between 50 and 59 years old in a cohort sampled during active COVID-19. The CDR3 sequence is CSGETGAYEQYF. The DNA of the CDR3 is TGCAGCGGTGAAACAGGGGCCTACGAGCAGTACTTC.